The 22 T cell receptor beta chains reported below all come from one sample, sequenced in a study of blood T cell repertoires in COVID-19. Profiling relied on immunoSEQ multiplex PCR, and the TCRdb table lists in-frame clones only, not all of them. The data hold fewer than 150,000 clones, with about 89% observed a single time. Sequenced sample: peripheral blood. The receptor source for this set is a woman aged 60-70 years with acute or convalescent COVID-19.

CDR3 residues: CASSFSGSGETQYF. Written as DNA, the CDR3 is TGCGCCAGCAGCTTTAGCGGGAGTGGAGAGACCCAGTACTTC. The chain joins TRBV5-1 to TRBJ2-5, with TRBD2 identical over 9 bases. Losses at the gene ends were 2 bases for V and 4 bases for J; bases not matched to a gene: 3. CDR1 and CDR2 (germline): SGHRS, YFSETQ. The CDR3 loop spans 14 amino acids.

The chain uses TRBV7-9 and TRBJ1-6; D may be TRBD1 (6 bases). In germline, CDR1 is SEHNR, CDR2 FQNEAQ (reference sequence). V lost 5 bases to trimming and J lost 6 bases, with 14 bases between them. This CDR3 has 15 amino acids. The chain's CDR3 is CASSPYTGSNSPLHF. As DNA, the CDR3 is TGTGCCAGCAGCCCATATACAGGGAGTAATTCACCCCTCCACTTT.

This clone has only a few counts. This chain links TRBV30 with TRBJ1-1; TRBD1 might be the D (5 bases). Germline V gene data show CDR1 as GTSNPN and CDR2 as SVGIG (reference sequence). The CDR3 consists of 16 residues. The V and J ends lost 0 bases and 5 bases respectively, with 19 bases between them. CDR3 nucleotides: TGTGCCTGGAGTGTACGAATGGGGGGTCGGGAAACTGAAGCTTTCTTT. Translated, it gives CAWSVRMGGRETEAFF.

This chain links TRBV19 with TRBJ1-6; D is perhaps TRBD1 (5 bases). This CDR3 region has 15 residues. V gave up 3 bases and J gave up 9 bases, with 15 bases separating them. CDR1 and CDR2 (germline): LNHDA, SQIVND (reference sequence). The CDR3 here is CASSIGRGKRSPLHF. The CDR3 nucleotides are TGTGCCAGTAGTATTGGACGGGGGAAGCGTTCACCCCTCCACTTT.

As concerns this clone: Other DNA sequences in this specimen translate into the identical CDR3. CDR3 sequence (DNA): TGTGCCAGCAGCCCGCACTACGGGGAGGACAATGAGCAGTTCTTC. Translating gives CASSPHYGEDNEQFF. The chain combines TRBV3-1 (or the pseudogene TRBV3-2) with TRBJ2-1, with D possibly matching TRBD2 (6 bases). V was pared by 4 bases and J by 5 bases, with 15 bases between. Germline values: CDR1 LGHDT, CDR2 YNNKEL (reference sequence). The CDR3 has 15 amino acids.

This rearrangement joins TRBV4-1 to TRBJ2-1; 7 bases map to TRBD2. J gave up 0 bases and V 8 bases, and 7 bases lay outside the gene matches. The CDR3 consists of 15 residues. Looked up from germline, CDR1 is MGHRA and CDR2 is YSYEKL. CDR3 sequence: CASRGSGGSYNEQFF. The CDR3 nucleotides are TGCGCCAGCCGGGGGTCGGGGGGCTCCTACAATGAGCAGTTCTTC.

The J gene is TRBJ1-5, the V gene TRBV14, with D unclear. Germline assignment: CDR1 SGHDN and CDR2 FVKESK. The ends were cut back, 4 bases at V and 0 bases at J, with 10 bases in the middle. The CDR3 is 15 residues long. In nucleotides, the CDR3 is TGTGCCAGCAGCCTCCACACGTATAGCAATCAGCCCCAGCATTTT. Residues: CASSLHTYSNQPQHF.

This chain joins TRBV7-3 and TRBJ2-5; D not certain. V lost 4 bases and J 3 bases, leaving 9 bases between the germline ends. Germline-derived CDR1 and CDR2 are SGHTA and FQGTGA. This CDR3 comprises 13 residues. CDR3 amino acids: CASSSTREETQYF. The DNA for the CDR3 is TGTGCCAGCAGCTCAACCCGGGAAGAGACCCAGTACTTC.

This chain uses TRBV19 with TRBJ1-5, with a tentative D call TRBD1 (6 bases). CDR1 and CDR2 from the germline V gene are LNHDA and SQIVND (reference sequence). Between the trimmed V and J ends, which lost 5 bases and 5 bases, there was a span of 10 bases. This CDR3 has 13 residues. The CDR3: CASSSGVHQPQHF. The CDR3 DNA reads as TGTGCCAGTAGTTCAGGGGTGCATCAGCCCCAGCATTTT.

To note about this clone: At one of its ends the junction is not consistent with the germline gene, which may arise from a read error. The chain links TRBV10-3 to TRBJ2-5, with D perhaps TRBD1 (6 bases). The CDR3 extends over 13 amino acids. Germline CDR1 is ENHRY and CDR2 is SYGVKD. CDR3 in amino acids: CASSQGSIETQYF. The CDR3 DNA reads as TGTGCCAGCAGTCAGGGGTCTATAGAGACCCAGTACTTC.

The J gene is TRBJ1-2, the V gene TRBV5-4; 11 bases are a match to TRBD1. Germline CDR1 reads SGHNT; CDR2 reads YYREEE (reference sequence). The CDR3 covers 14 residues. With V trimmed by 7 bases and J by 7 bases, 9 bases remained unmatched. CDR3 sequence: CASGSGQGVGGYTF. As DNA, the CDR3 is TGTGCCAGCGGGTCGGGACAGGGGGTCGGTGGCTACACCTTC.

This chain connects TRBV4-1 to TRBJ1-2, with a possible D match to TRBD1 (6 bases). Germline V gene lookup returns CDR1 MGHRA and CDR2 YSYEKL. The CDR3 loop spans 17 amino acids. Trimming took 0 bases from V and 4 from J, leaving 18 bases between them. The CDR3 nucleotides read TGCGCCAGCAGCCAAGATACCGCGGGGGGCTGGGGCTATGGCTACACCTTC. Translating it yields CASSQDTAGGWGYGYTF.

The rearrangement uses TRBV5-1 and TRBJ2-6; 9 nucleotides line up with TRBD2. Germline assignment: CDR1 SGHRS and CDR2 YFSETQ. With 4 bases clipped from V and 3 bases from J, the junction kept 5 bases outside the gene matches. The CDR3 length is 16 residues. CDR3 coding DNA: TGCGCCAGCAGCGCTAGCGGGACTAGTGGGGCCAACGTCCTGACTTTC. It is translated as CASSASGTSGANVLTF.

As to this clone: Other DNA sequences in the sample encode the same CDR3. The CDR3 here is CAWSVGGPPNTEAFF. The CDR3 region has the DNA TGTGCCTGGAGTGTAGGCGGGCCGCCGAACACTGAAGCTTTCTTT. This chain connects TRBV30 to TRBJ1-1; D is ambiguous. Germline V gene data show CDR1 as GTSNPN and CDR2 as SVGIG (reference sequence). This CDR3 contains 15 residues. V was pared by 0 bases and J by 1 base, with 12 bases between.

This sequence joins TRBV7-9 and TRBJ1-2, with TRBD1 as a possible D gene (6 bases). The CDR3 runs to 15 residues. Per the germline V gene, CDR1 is SEHNR and CDR2 is FQNEAQ (reference sequence). Trimming cost V 0 bases and J 2 bases, with 10 bases left between them. The CDR3 region is CASSLAHTGNYGYTF. CDR3 bases: TGTGCCAGCAGCTTAGCACATACAGGGAACTATGGCTACACCTTC.

This clone came up once. This chain joins TRBV3-1 (or the pseudogene TRBV3-2) and TRBJ1-1; 7 bases fit TRBD1. Germline assignment: CDR1 LGHDT and CDR2 YNNKEL (reference sequence). Losses at the gene ends were 4 bases for V and 11 bases for J; bases not matched to a gene: 10. The CDR3 totals 13 residues. The CDR3 reads CASSPMTGLEAFF. The CDR3 DNA reads as TGTGCCAGCAGCCCGATGACAGGGCTGGAGGCTTTCTTT.

The chain carries TRBV5-1 and TRBJ1-1; D remains ambiguous. Germline assignment: CDR1 SGHRS and CDR2 YFSETQ. V was shortened by 5 bases and J by 1 base, with 12 bases between the two germline ends. The CDR3 sequence is 14 residues long. The CDR3 is CASSQELWNTEAFF. In DNA, the CDR3 is TGCGCCAGCAGTCAGGAACTGTGGAACACTGAAGCTTTCTTT.

V and J are TRBV30 and TRBJ1-1; D is perhaps TRBD1 (6 bases). The germline gives CDR1 GTSNPN, CDR2 SVGIG (reference sequence). CDR3 size: 13 residues. Trimming cost V 1 base and J 5 bases, with 11 bases left between them. This CDR3 is CAWSGGGRTEAFF. The CDR3 region has the DNA TGTGCCTGGAGTGGCGGGGGGCGGACTGAAGCTTTCTTT.

Only one count was recorded for this clone. The CDR3 reads CATKSGKYQETQYF. The CDR3 DNA reads as TGTGCCACCAAGAGCGGAAAGTACCAAGAGACCCAGTACTTC. This sequence joins TRBV15 and TRBJ2-5, with D maybe TRBD2 (5 bases). The CDR3 is 14 residues long. Trimming removed 7 bases at V and 0 bases at J, with 12 bases between. The germline gives CDR1 LNHNV, CDR2 YYDKDF (reference sequence).

This chain joins TRBV5-4 and TRBJ2-5; 8 bases agree with TRBD2. V lost 4 bases to trimming and J lost 1 base; unmatched junction nucleotides: 3. Germline assignment: CDR1 SGHNT and CDR2 YYREEE (reference sequence). The CDR3 loop spans 14 amino acids. The CDR3 reads CASSKLAVQETQYF. CDR3 bases: TGTGCCAGCAGCAAACTAGCGGTCCAAGAGACCCAGTACTTC.

V and J are TRBV28 and TRBJ1-2; 9 positions agree with TRBD1. The germline CDR1 and CDR2 sequences are MDHEN and SYDVKM. After removal of 6 bases from V and 5 bases from J, the junction contained 7 bases not matched to a gene. CDR3 length equals 14 residues. The DNA of the CDR3 is TGTGCCAGCAGCCTGGGGGACAGGGCGTATGGCTACACCTTC. It specifies CASSLGDRAYGYTF.

V and J are TRBV28 and TRBJ2-4; 8 nucleotides line up with TRBD1. The CDR3 has 13 residues. Germline V gene data show CDR1 as MDHEN and CDR2 as SYDVKM. The V and J ends lost 5 bases and 9 bases, in that order; junction bases with no gene match: 6. CDR3 coding DNA: TGTGCCAGCAGTCCATGGACAGGGAGCATTCAGTACTTC. It codes for CASSPWTGSIQYF.